By its share, the clone carrying this T cell receptor beta chain is medium-sized. The cDNA was generated through 5'RACE incorporating 10-nucleotide random UMIs. Using its own MiXCR run on the 5' RACE reads, TCRdb lists one record per CDR3 protein. The sample has roughly 98,000 distinct CDR3 sequences; around 13% are singletons. Germline V gene data show CDR1 as LGHDT and CDR2 as YNNKEL (reference sequence). Trimming cost V 0 bases and J 8 bases, with 16 bases left between them. CDR3 length: 16 amino acids. Indicated time point: longitudinal time-point 2. PBMCs stored at -80 C, 2 million in total, were the source of the unsorted libraries. This record comes from a study of neurological immune-mediated disorders.

The clonotype was recovered from a female donor with HTLV-1-associated myelopathy (HAM/TSP). The chain couples TRBV3-1 to TRBJ2-2; the D is unclear. Sequencing input: PBMCs. CDR3 DNA sequence: TGTGCCAGCAGCCAAGACTCACCGACACGCCTTGGGGAGCTGTTTTTT. Its translation: CASSQDSPTRLGELFF. Variable domain in full (rest from reference TRBV3-1 and TRBJ2-2): DTAVSQTPKYLVTQMGNDKSIKCEQNLGHDTMYWYKQDSKKFLKIMFSYNNKELIINETVPNRFSPKSPDKAHLNLHINSLELGDSAVYFCASSQDSPTRLGELFFGEGSRLTVL.